The 15 T cell receptor beta chains reported below all come from one sample, sequenced in a study of blood T cell repertoires in COVID-19. Some clones are missing from TCRdb's copy, which holds only in-frame ones; the method was immunoSEQ multiplex PCR. The table shows under 300,000 clones, with around 90% occurring only once. The specimen was peripheral blood. All receptors derive from a woman between 40 and 50 years old with acute or convalescent COVID-19.

This clone was found once. V usage is TRBV6-5 and J usage is TRBJ1-3; D remains unclear. This CDR3 is built from 12 residues. Per the germline V gene, CDR1 is MNHEY and CDR2 is SVGAGI. Between the trimmed V and J ends, which lost 7 bases and 4 bases, there was a span of 8 bases. CDR3 amino acids: CASIGLGNTIYF. The CDR3 nucleotides read TGTGCCAGCATTGGACTGGGAAACACCATATATTTT.

V and J are TRBV4-1 and TRBJ2-6; unclear D gene. The length of the CDR3 is 17 residues. The ends were cut back, 2 bases at V and 0 bases at J, with 11 bases in the middle. Germline assignment: CDR1 MGHRA and CDR2 YSYEKL. The CDR3 is CASSQRVLSSGANVLTF. For the CDR3, the DNA is TGCGCCAGCAGCCAACGGGTCCTCTCCTCTGGGGCCAACGTCCTGACTTTC.

The chain uses TRBV18 and TRBJ2-1, with TRBD2 matching over 13 bases. V was clipped by 5 bases and J by 9 bases; unmatched bases: 1. There are 13 residues in the CDR3. The germline V gene has CDR1 KGHSH and CDR2 LQKENI. As DNA, the CDR3 is TGTGCCAGCTCAGGACTAGCGGGGGTTGAGCAGTTCTTC. The encoded protein is CASSGLAGVEQFF.

The rearrangement uses TRBV7-3 and TRBJ2-1; possible D gene TRBD2, 6 bases. This CDR3 is built from 13 residues. Per the germline V gene, CDR1 is SGHTA and CDR2 is FQGTGA. Trimming took 5 bases from V and 8 from J, leaving 13 bases between them. CDR3 sequence reads: CASSPIGGDEQFF. The CDR3 DNA reads TGTGCCAGCAGCCCGATCGGGGGTGATGAGCAGTTCTTC.

The gene calls are TRBV19 and TRBJ1-1; D is possibly TRBD1 (6 bases). V shed 4 bases and J shed 11 bases, with 20 bases lying between them. This CDR3 has 14 amino acids. Germline CDR1 reads LNHDA; CDR2 reads SQIVND (reference sequence). The CDR3 loop is CASSTTQGIGSAFF. CDR3 bases: TGTGCCAGTAGTACAACTCAGGGGATAGGGAGTGCTTTCTTT.

The chain recombines TRBV4-1 with TRBJ2-4; TRBD2 aligns across 13 bases. This CDR3 spans 18 amino acids. CDR1 and CDR2 from the germline V gene are MGHRA and YSYEKL. J gave up 6 bases and V 3 bases, and 11 bases lay outside the gene matches. The CDR3 nucleotides are TGCGCCAGCAGCCACCTGGCACTAGCGGGGGGGCCCGGAAACATTCAGTACTTC. Its translation: CASSHLALAGGPGNIQYF.

This chain links TRBV11-2 with TRBJ1-1; 8 nucleotides match TRBD1. The CDR3 is 15 amino acids. The trim removed 1 base at V and 5 bases at J, leaving 6 bases unmatched. The germline CDR1 and CDR2 sequences are SGHAT and FQNNGV. In nucleotides, the CDR3 is TGTGCCAGCAGCTTAGCCCCAGGGGGCGTGACTGAAGCTTTCTTT. This codes for CASSLAPGGVTEAFF.

The gene calls are TRBV21-1 and TRBJ2-5; the table's D gene call, TRBD2, was not cross checked with the DNA. TRBV21-1 is recorded as a pseudogene. The CDR3 sequence is 12 residues long. The CDR3 loop is CASSGLAETQYF. The DNA for the CDR3 is TGTGCCAGCAGCGGATTAGCGGAGACCCAGTACTTC.

J is TRBJ2-3 and V is TRBV6-1; 9 bases agree with TRBD1. This CDR3 contains 16 residues. Germline V gene sequence: CDR1 MNHNS, CDR2 SASEGT. The trim removed 3 bases at V and 2 bases at J, leaving 6 bases unmatched. This CDR3 reads CASSDPTGGVTDTQYF. The CDR3, as DNA: TGTGCCAGCAGTGACCCGACAGGGGGAGTCACAGATACGCAGTATTTT.

The chain recombines TRBV7-2 with TRBJ1-1; 9 bases agree with TRBD1. With 6 bases clipped from V and 0 bases from J, the junction kept 5 bases outside the gene matches. This CDR3 has 15 residues. CDR1 and CDR2 from the germline V gene are SGHTA and FQGNSA. CDR3 protein: CASSRTGDMNTEAFF. CDR3 DNA: TGTGCCAGCAGTCGGACAGGGGACATGAACACTGAAGCTTTCTTT.

This rearrangement joins TRBV9 to TRBJ1-1, with a possible D match to TRBD1 (5 bases). Germline values: CDR1 SGDLS, CDR2 YYNGEE. The CDR3 spans 14 residues. Trimming stripped 3 bases from V and 4 bases from J, with 13 bases between. CDR3: CASSEKGHGTEAFF. The CDR3 DNA reads TGTGCCAGCAGCGAGAAAGGACACGGCACTGAAGCTTTCTTT.

The chain joins TRBV5-5 to TRBJ2-7; possible D gene TRBD2, 6 bases. This CDR3 is 16 amino acids long. Per the germline V gene, CDR1 is SGHKS and CDR2 is YYEKEE (reference sequence). V dropped 4 bases and J dropped 3 bases, with 20 bases sitting between them. CDR3 sequence (DNA): TGTGCCAGCAGCCATACAACCATCGGGAGTTTCTACGAGCAGTACGTC. Residues: CASSHTTIGSFYEQYV.

This clone occurred once. This chain connects TRBV2 to TRBJ2-1; 13 bases are a match to TRBD2. V trimming: 6 bases; J trimming: 4 bases; junction bases outside the gene matches: 3. The CDR3 extends over 15 amino acids. The germline V gene encodes CDR1 SNHLY and CDR2 FYNNEI. CDR3 sequence reads: CASSTSGGEYNEQFF. In DNA form, the CDR3 reads TGTGCCAGCAGCACTAGCGGGGGGGAATACAATGAGCAGTTCTTC. Based on the CDR3 plus reference TRBV2 and TRBJ2-1, the full variable domain is EPEVTQTPSHQVTQMGQEVILRCVPISNHLYFYWYRQILGQKVEFLVSFYNNEISEKSEIFDDQFSVERPDGSNFTLKIRSTKLEDSAMYFCASSTSGGEYNEQFFGPGTRLTVL.

This clone has a handful of counts. The V and J genes are TRBV4-1 and TRBJ1-5; a weak D match, TRBD1 (5 bases). CDR1 is MGHRA and CDR2 is YSYEKL in the germline V gene. This CDR3 region has 15 residues. The germline V and J ends were trimmed by 0 bases and 6 bases, with 12 bases remaining between them. Here the CDR3 DNA reads TGCGCCAGCAGCCAAGATCACGGGGGTGGTCAGCCCCAGCATTTT. Translated, it gives CASSQDHGGGQPQHF.

A single count supports this clone. The V call is TRBV6-1, the J call TRBJ1-1, with D hard to call. Trimming left V 5 bases short and J 11 bases short, with 18 bases between. Germline CDR1 and CDR2: MNHNS and SASEGT. CDR3 length equals 13 residues. CDR3 region: CASSYVRAGGAFF. The CDR3 DNA sequence: TGTGCCAGCAGTTATGTGCGGGCCGGTGGGGCTTTCTTT.